This is a list of T cell receptor beta chains from one sample in a study of pediatric ulcerative colitis. TCRdb keeps only in-frame clones here, not all; method: immunoSEQ multiplex PCR. The table records tens of thousands of clones, around 69% of them present only once. Specimen: gut tissue. The receptors here all came from a boy between 5 and 17 years old with severe ulcerative colitis. Both conserved end residues are part of each CDR3. Fields, in order: J gene, CDR3 length, D gene, clone size, V gene, CDR3 protein, CDR3 DNA. D genes are given only for firm matches. Part of the rows lack a size; the others show once, few, many or a class for expanded clones.

TRBJ2-5 | 15 | NA | NA | TRBV7-6 | CASSRLRTAEETQYF | TGTGCCAGCAGTCGCCTGAGGACAGCAGAAGAGACCCAGTACTTC
TRBJ1-5 | 14 | NA | NA | TRBV18 | CASSPTKGDQPQHF | TGTGCCAGCTCACCAACGAAGGGCGATCAGCCCCAGCATTTT
TRBJ2-7 | 13 | TRBD1 | NA | TRBV6-5 | CASSRDRVYEQYF | TGTGCCAGCAGTAGGGACAGGGTCTACGAGCAGTACTTC
TRBJ1-6 | 16 | TRBD1 | few | TRBV6-6 | CASSKPTGNRNSPLHF | TGTGCCAGCAGTAAGCCGACAGGGAATCGCAATTCACCCCTCCACTTT
TRBJ2-7 | 14 | TRBD1 | NA | TRBV6-6 | CASSPGQGIHEQYF | TGTGCCAGCAGCCCGGGACAGGGTATCCACGAGCAGTACTTC
TRBJ1-6 | 17 | TRBD1 | once | TRBV6-4 | CASSGPGGQGLKNGLHF | TGTGCCAGCAGTGGCCCAGGCGGACAGGGCTTAAAAAACGGCCTCCACTTT
TRBJ1-2 | 14 | NA | NA | TRBV7-9 | CASSRSDSGYGYTF | TGTGCCAGCAGCCGATCGGACAGCGGCTATGGCTACACCTTC
TRBJ2-7 | 15 | TRBD2 | NA | TRBV6-5 | CASSYSSGGPYEQYF | TGTGCCAGCAGTTACTCTAGCGGGGGACCCTACGAGCAGTACTTC
TRBJ2-1 | 13 | NA | NA | TRBV7-7 | CASSLDQYNEQFF | TGTGCCAGCAGCTTAGATCAGTACAATGAGCAGTTCTTC
TRBJ1-6 | 15 | NA | NA | TRBV10-3 | CASSYSGTANSPLHF | TGTGCCAGCAGCTACTCCGGGACGGCTAATTCACCCCTCCACTTT
TRBJ1-2 | 14 | TRBD1 | NA | TRBV6-4 | CASGGDRKNYGYTF | TGTGCCAGTGGAGGGGACAGAAAAAACTATGGCTACACCTTC
TRBJ2-5 | 18 | NA | NA | TRBV7-8 | CASSLAVLRQQKRETQYF | TGTGCCAGCAGCTTAGCGGTCCTACGCCAACAAAAACGAGAGACCCAGTACTTC
TRBJ2-1 | 16 | TRBD2 | NA | TRBV5-8 | CASSLARRGGPGEQFF | TGTGCCAGCAGCTTGGCCCGCCGGGGGGGCCCCGGTGAGCAGTTCTTC
TRBJ1-3 | 15 | NA | few | TRBV6-5 | CASSYSQVAGGTIYF | TGTGCCAGCAGTTACTCGCAGGTCGCCGGGGGCACCATATATTTT
TRBJ1-6 | 15 | TRBD1 | NA | TRBV13 | CASRDRSSYNSPLHF | TGTGCCAGCCGGGACAGGAGCTCCTATAATTCACCCCTCCACTTT
TRBJ2-1 | 17 | TRBD1 | once | TRBV5-1 | CASSLNSRDRVLLEQFF | TGCGCCAGCAGCTTGAACTCTCGGGACAGGGTTTTATTAGAGCAGTTCTTC
TRBJ1-3 | 17 | NA | NA | TRBV5-6 | CASSLGNGPASGNTIYF | TGTGCCAGCAGCTTGGGGAACGGCCCCGCCTCTGGAAACACCATATATTTT
TRBJ1-2 | 12 | NA | NA | TRBV19 | CASRTELYGYTF | TGTGCCAGTAGGACAGAACTCTATGGCTACACCTTC
TRBJ1-3 | 14 | NA | few | TRBV4-1 | CASSQEGLGNTIYF | TGCGCCAGCAGCCAAGAAGGGCTTGGAAACACCATATATTTT
TRBJ1-5 | 13 | TRBD1 | few | TRBV15 | CATSGGQDQPQHF | TGTGCCACCAGCGGGGGACAGGATCAGCCCCAGCATTTT
TRBJ1-2 | 13 | TRBD1 | NA | TRBV6-1 | CASMDRDNYGYTF | TGTGCCAGCATGGACAGGGATAACTATGGCTACACCTTC
TRBJ1-6 | 16 | NA | NA | TRBV6-5 | CASSWEGRRLRSPLHF | TGTGCCAGCAGTTGGGAGGGAAGGCGTCTTAGATCACCCCTCCACTTT
TRBJ1-2 | 14 | NA | few | TRBV5-4 | CASSLASRGGGYTF | TGTGCCAGCAGCTTGGCCTCCAGGGGCGGCGGCTACACCTTC
TRBJ2-2 | 15 | TRBD2 | few | TRBV25-1 | CASSETSVDTGELFF | TGTGCCAGCAGTGAGACTAGCGTGGACACCGGGGAGCTGTTTTTT
TRBJ2-7 | 15 | TRBD1 | NA | TRBV6-5 | CASSFGTGGIYEQYF | TGTGCCAGCAGTTTCGGGACAGGGGGAATCTACGAGCAGTACTTC
TRBJ1-1 | 14 | NA | NA | TRBV19 | CASSASGRITEAFF | TGTGCCAGTAGTGCGAGCGGACGGATCACTGAAGCTTTCTTT
TRBJ2-7 | 14 | NA | few | TRBV18 | CASSPARRSYEQYF | TGTGCCAGCTCACCGGCCAGACGCTCCTACGAGCAGTACTTC
TRBJ2-1 | 15 | TRBD2 | NA | TRBV9 | CASSVGLARYNEQFF | TGTGCCAGCAGCGTAGGACTAGCGCGGTACAATGAGCAGTTCTTC
TRBJ1-4 | 15 | TRBD1 | NA | TRBV5-1 | CASRNTGGAREKLFF | TGCGCCAGTAGAAACACAGGGGGCGCGCGGGAAAAACTGTTTTTT
TRBJ2-7 | 16 | TRBD2 | NA | TRBV4-1 | CASSQGTSGSSYEQYF | TGCGCCAGCAGCCAAGGGACTAGCGGAAGCTCCTACGAGCAGTACTTC
TRBJ1-5 | 12 | NA | NA | TRBV11-2 | CASSLGGQPQHF | TGTGCCAGCAGCCTAGGGGGTCAGCCCCAGCATTTT
TRBJ1-1 | 13 | NA | NA | TRBV6-6 | CASSTRAVVGAFF | TGTGCCAGCAGTACACGCGCCGTGGTTGGAGCTTTCTTT
TRBJ1-3 | 12 | NA | once | TRBV6-1 | CASSEALTTIYF | TGTGCCAGCAGTGAAGCGCTCACCACCATATATTTT
TRBJ2-1 | 15 | TRBD2 | NA | TRBV19 | CASSPGLAGYNEQFF | TGTGCCAGTAGCCCGGGACTAGCGGGATACAATGAGCAGTTCTTC
TRBJ1-6 | 17 | TRBD1 | NA | TRBV5-1 | CASSSIPGQGADSPLHF | TGCGCCAGCAGCTCGATACCGGGACAGGGGGCGGATTCACCCCTCCACTTT
TRBJ1-1 | 15 | TRBD1 | NA | TRBV6-5 | CASSIDRGRITEAFF | TGTGCCAGCAGTATAGACAGGGGGCGAATCACTGAAGCTTTCTTT
TRBJ1-2 | 15 | NA | few | TRBV5-1 | CASSLVGGGLDGYTF | TGCGCCAGCAGCTTGGTAGGCGGGGGCCTGGATGGCTACACCTTC